A single sample is the source of the 11 T cell receptor beta chains below, sequenced in a study of cytomegalovirus exposure and HLA in healthy donors. In the PCR, 60 Vbeta and 13 Jbeta primers were used. The table came from immunoSEQ multiplex PCR; TCRdb's copy has only in-frame clones and leaves some out. Its listing shows about 65,000 clones. The specimen was PBMCs. Every receptor here comes from a boy aged 10-17 years in good health and CMV-seronegative.

J is TRBJ2-1 and V is TRBV30; 7 bases agree with TRBD1. The CDR3 is 13 amino acids. Germline V lookup: CDR1 GTSNPN, CDR2 SVGIG (reference sequence). Trimming cost V 2 bases and J 12 bases; bases outside gene matches: 10. The CDR3 protein is CAWSQRQGSPQFF. For the CDR3, the DNA is TGTGCCTGGAGTCAGCGACAGGGATCCCCGCAGTTCTTC.

The chain joins TRBV6-6 to TRBJ1-5; D gene ambiguous. This CDR3 comprises 13 residues. CDR1 MNHNY and CDR2 SVGAGI come from the germline V gene (reference sequence). Trimming removed 0 bases at V and 6 bases at J, with 6 bases between. CDR3 in amino acids: CASSYSVSQPQHF. The DNA of the CDR3 is TGTGCCAGCAGTTACTCGGTGAGTCAGCCCCAGCATTTT.

The chain carries TRBV18 and TRBJ2-1; 14 bases align to TRBD2. The V gene's germline CDR1 is KGHSH and CDR2 LQKENI. The CDR3 is 15 residues long. V shed 3 bases, J shed 6 bases, and the junction held 1 base outside the gene matches. CDR3 DNA sequence: TGTGCCAGCTCACCCGGGACTAGCGGGGGCAATGAGCAGTTCTTC. It codes for CASSPGTSGGNEQFF.

The genes are TRBV7-2 and TRBJ2-6; weak D call: TRBD1 (5 bases). CDR1 and CDR2 (germline): SGHTA, FQGNSA. The CDR3 is 17 residues long. V was cut by 0 bases and J by 3 bases, with 12 bases left in between. The chain's CDR3 is CASSLAAGQSGANVLTF. For the CDR3, the DNA is TGTGCCAGCAGCTTAGCCGCAGGGCAGAGTGGGGCCAACGTCCTGACTTTC.

The chain links TRBV6-5 to TRBJ2-7; D possibly corresponds to TRBD2 (6 bases). V was clipped by 11 bases and J by 2 bases, with 19 bases between them. Germline V gene sequence: CDR1 MNHEY, CDR2 SVGAGI. The CDR3 has 14 amino acids. The CDR3 sequence is CACGMGRIAYEQYF. The CDR3 region has the DNA TGTGCCTGCGGGATGGGGCGGATAGCCTACGAGCAGTACTTC.

The J gene is TRBJ1-2, the V gene TRBV27; maybe TRBD1 (6 bases). The V and J ends lost 5 bases and 8 bases respectively, with 18 bases between them. Germline-derived CDR1 and CDR2 are MNHEY and SMNVEV (reference sequence). This CDR3 has 14 residues. The CDR3 bases are TGTGCCAGCAGTCTCCCAGGACAGATAGAAGGCTACACCTTC. It is translated as CASSLPGQIEGYTF.

The genes are TRBV30 and TRBJ2-5, with D perhaps TRBD2 (6 bases). The DNA end is a closer match to TRBJ2-7, so the J assignment may be wrong. Per germline, CDR1 GTSNPN and CDR2 SVGIG (reference sequence). This CDR3 spans 14 amino acids. For the CDR3, the DNA is TGTGCCTGGGGCGGGGCAGAAGGATCCTACGAGCAGTACTTC. Translating it yields CAWGGAEGSYEQYF.

The rearrangement uses TRBV2 and TRBJ1-1; D is ambiguous. With 7 bases removed from V and 10 bases from J, the gap between germline ends came to 13 bases. The V gene's germline CDR1 is SNHLY and CDR2 FYNNEI. The CDR3 is made up of 11 amino acids. The CDR3 DNA follows: TGTGCCAGCACTAACCAGGTGGGAGCTTTCTTT. This sequence encodes CASTNQVGAFF.

The chain joins TRBV6-5 to TRBJ1-5, with D tentatively TRBD1 (5 bases). The V gene lost 6 bases and the J gene lost 0 bases, with 12 bases spanning the gap. Per the germline V gene, CDR1 is MNHEY and CDR2 is SVGAGI. CDR3 length: 15 residues. This CDR3 is CASRIRAYSNQPQHF. CDR3 sequence (DNA): TGTGCCAGCAGAATCAGGGCCTATAGCAATCAGCCCCAGCATTTT.

The chain employs TRBV15 and TRBJ2-7, with a tentative D call TRBD2 (5 bases). V dropped 2 bases and J dropped 5 bases, with 10 bases sitting between them. Germline V gene lookup returns CDR1 LNHNV and CDR2 YYDKDF (reference sequence). The CDR3 spans 13 residues. CDR3 DNA sequence: TGTGCCACCAGCAGACCGGGAACCGACGAGCAGTACTTC. Amino acid sequence: CATSRPGTDEQYF.

The CDR3 reads CAIRRDRGAYGYTF. Here the CDR3 DNA reads TGTGCCATCAGGAGGGACAGGGGCGCCTATGGCTACACCTTC. The chain carries TRBV5-4 and TRBJ1-2; 10 bases align to TRBD1. Trimming at V came to 9 bases and at J to 4 bases, leaving 9 bases not matched to a gene. The CDR3 is 14 residues long. CDR1 is SGHNT, CDR2 YYREEE, per germline (reference sequence).